These T cell receptor beta chains were read from a single sample in a study of T-cell memory formation after mild COVID-19. One entry per CDR3 protein results from TCRdb running MiXCR on the 5' RACE reads. The repertoire includes about 320,000 distinct CDR3 sequences, roughly an eighth of them detected once, and over 20% sits in the top ten. The specimen sequenced was PBMCs or a T cell subset sorted from them (not recorded which). These receptors all come from a man aged 18 to 29 who had mild COVID-19 (a few samples of this study predate the infection). Cell type and time point are not known. The conserved cysteine and the conserved F or W are not part of the CDR3 here. Each record gives: J gene, V gene, D gene, CDR3 protein. A D gene is named only where the DNA matches it firmly.

>TRBJ1-6|TRBV5-1|NA
ASSLGQDNSPLH
>TRBJ2-5|TRBV7-2|TRBD2
ASSFSATSGGARKTQY
>TRBJ2-5|TRBV7-8|TRBD2
ASFAGGGYQETQY
>TRBJ2-7|TRBV3-1|TRBD2
ASSQGPLAGGYEQY
>TRBJ1-1|TRBV7-2|NA
ASSSDRLGEAF
>TRBJ2-1|TRBV12-3/TRBV12-4|NA
ASILVAGGQNEQF
>TRBJ1-6|TRBV4-3|NA
ASSQDAAYNSPLH
>TRBJ1-2|TRBV6-5|NA
ASSPQRIYGYT
>TRBJ2-6|TRBV5-1|NA
ASSRMQSGDVLT
>TRBJ2-1|TRBV7-2|TRBD2
ASSHVTSGGYNEQF
>TRBJ1-1|TRBV20-1|NA
SATGTKNTEAF
>TRBJ1-5|TRBV12-3/TRBV12-4|NA
ASTRQALGSQPQH
>TRBJ2-7|TRBV12-3/TRBV12-4|NA
ASSPSGAHEQY
>TRBJ1-1|TRBV5-1|TRBD1
ASSRTGVEAF
>TRBJ2-7|TRBV27|NA
ASTSGAHEQY
>TRBJ1-2|TRBV12-3/TRBV12-4|NA
ASRPSVRGPGYT
>TRBJ2-3|TRBV5-1|NA
ASSLIGSSSTDTQY
>TRBJ1-2|TRBV7-6|NA
ASSADRLSYGYT
>TRBJ2-5|TRBV24-1|TRBD1
ATSPGQGGEETQY
>TRBJ2-3|TRBV20-1|NA
SAGGSTQY
>TRBJ2-2|TRBV21-1|NA
ASSTEGALSPPITGELF
>TRBJ1-2|TRBV5-1|TRBD1
ASSLGPGTGPIGYT
>TRBJ2-6|TRBV28|NA
ASSPRAFSGANVLT
>TRBJ2-7|TRBV5-1|TRBD1
ASSYQGDHEQY
>TRBJ2-3|TRBV4-1|NA
ASSQDGGPSIGFTDTQY
>TRBJ2-1|TRBV5-1|NA
ASSLATWGGDEQF
>TRBJ1-5|TRBV25-1|NA
ASSEFGSNQPQH
>TRBJ2-2|TRBV4-3|NA
ASSVGMAGELF
>TRBJ2-7|TRBV29-1|NA
SVTNTASYEQY
>TRBJ1-6|TRBV6-5|NA
ASSYGPRYSPLH
>TRBJ2-6|TRBV25-1|NA
ASSDPSGANVLT
>TRBJ2-2|TRBV4-2|NA
ASSLRHTNTGELF
>TRBJ2-7|TRBV20-1|NA
SALIPGRNPYEQY
>TRBJ1-2|TRBV5-5|NA
ASSLDPGPNYGYT
>TRBJ2-4|TRBV6-2/TRBV6-3|TRBD2
ASSYPTSGGKAKNIQY